One sample yielded the 10 T cell receptor beta chains listed below, sequenced in a study of shared clonotypes between healthy human individuals. The table came from immunoSEQ multiplex PCR; TCRdb's copy has only in-frame clones and leaves some out. The sample has about 980,000 clones; over 60% are singletons. The specimen sequenced was memory CD4+ T cells sorted from blood. Noted subset: CD45RA-negative fraction. These receptor sequences come from a man aged 18 to 35 in good health.

The chain recombines TRBV5-4 with TRBJ2-2, with 13 bases identical to TRBD2. This CDR3 has 17 amino acids. Germline V lookup: CDR1 SGHNT, CDR2 YYREEE (reference sequence). V trimming: 5 bases; J trimming: 4 bases; junction bases outside the gene matches: 8. Here the CDR3 DNA reads TGTGCCAGCAGTCCCGCCGGGACTAGCGGGATCACCGGGGAGCTGTTTTTT. It yields the protein CASSPAGTSGITGELFF.

The V call is TRBV7-2, the J call TRBJ2-7, with 7 bases matching TRBD2. Germline values: CDR1 SGHTA, CDR2 FQGNSA. The CDR3 consists of 15 residues. J was trimmed by 2 bases and V by 1 base; bases with no gene match: 5. The CDR3 sequence: CASSLGAGPAYEQYF. CDR3 nucleotides: TGTGCCAGCAGCTTAGGAGCGGGACCTGCCTACGAGCAGTACTTC.

The V call is TRBV18, the J call TRBJ2-7, with D possibly matching TRBD2 (6 bases). This CDR3 has 13 residues. CDR1 is KGHSH, CDR2 LQKENI, per germline. The ends were cut back, 2 bases at V and 9 bases at J, with 14 bases in the middle. The CDR3 protein is CASSPGAGTAQYF. Written as DNA, the CDR3 is TGTGCCAGCTCACCAGGGGCAGGGACTGCGCAGTACTTC.

This clone was recorded a few times. This chain uses TRBV10-3 with TRBJ2-1; D gene uncertain. Germline V gene data show CDR1 as ENHRY and CDR2 as SYGVKD. CDR3 length equals 14 residues. Trimming took 2 bases from V and 4 from J, leaving 9 bases between them. The CDR3 spells CAISEGVGYNEQFF. The DNA for the CDR3 is TGTGCCATCAGTGAGGGGGTCGGTTACAATGAGCAGTTCTTC.

This chain connects TRBV9 to TRBJ2-3, with D unclear. In germline, CDR1 is SGDLS, CDR2 YYNGEE. This CDR3 region has 13 residues. V was shortened by 4 bases and J by 0 bases, with 6 bases between the two germline ends. The CDR3 bases are TGTGCCAGCAGCCAACACAGCACAGATACGCAGTATTTT. Translation gives CASSQHSTDTQYF.

This clone occurred many times. J is TRBJ1-2 and V is TRBV9, with D possibly being TRBD1 (6 bases). The length of the CDR3 is 13 residues. Trimming removed 3 bases from V and 6 bases from J, with 12 bases in between. Germline CDR1 reads SGDLS; CDR2 reads YYNGEE. CDR3 region: CASSGGPLHGYTF. The CDR3, as DNA: TGTGCCAGCAGCGGGGGGCCGCTCCATGGCTACACCTTC.

The rearrangement uses TRBV5-1 and TRBJ2-6, with D perhaps TRBD1 (6 bases). Germline V lookup: CDR1 SGHRS, CDR2 YFSETQ. This CDR3 is built from 14 residues. The V gene lost 0 bases and the J gene lost 10 bases, with 11 bases spanning the gap. CDR3 amino acids: CASSLGTVENVLTF. As DNA, the CDR3 is TGCGCCAGCAGCTTGGGGACAGTTGAGAACGTCCTGACTTTC. Combining the CDR3 with reference TRBV5-1 and TRBJ2-6 gives the whole variable domain KAGVTQTPRYLIKTRGQQVTLSCSPISGHRSVSWYQQTPGQGLQFLFEYFSETQRNKGNFPGRFSGRQFSNSRSEMNVSTLELGDSALYLCASSLGTVENVLTFGAGSRLTVL.

The rearrangement uses TRBV5-1 and TRBJ1-3; the D is unclear. The CDR3 covers 14 residues. Germline V gives CDR1 SGHRS, CDR2 YFSETQ. Deletions cut 2 bases from V and 2 bases from J, with 8 bases between. The CDR3, as DNA: TGCGCCAGCAGCTTCCCGGATCCTGGAAACACCATATATTTT. Amino acids: CASSFPDPGNTIYF.

The gene calls are TRBV10-3 and TRBJ1-1, with 8 bases lining up with TRBD1. Germline V CDR1 and CDR2: ENHRY, SYGVKD. The CDR3 is 14 residues long. After removal of 5 bases from V and 1 base from J, the junction contained 3 bases not matched to a gene. CDR3 region: CAISSTGANTEAFF. CDR3 DNA sequence: TGTGCCATCAGTTCGACAGGGGCGAACACTGAAGCTTTCTTT.

The chain recombines TRBV13 with TRBJ1-1, with D unresolved. Per the germline V gene, CDR1 is PRHDT and CDR2 is FYEKMQ (reference sequence). The CDR3 has 14 residues. The ends were cut back, 6 bases at V and 3 bases at J, with 14 bases in the middle. The CDR3 nucleotides are TGTGCCAGCAGTCTTACTGGGCGGTACACTGAAGCTTTCTTT. This gives the protein CASSLTGRYTEAFF.